This T cell receptor beta chain emerged from a study of T cells in localized non-small cell lung cancer. Sequencing was performed with immunoSEQ multiplex PCR; in TCRdb, only in-frame clones are kept and a portion is missing. The sample has about 59,000 clones; about 90% are singletons. The source is a man aged 35 to 70 with stage I squamous cell lung carcinoma. The sequencing here drew on peripheral blood, taken before any cancer treatment.

The CDR3 nucleotides are TGTGCCAGCAGCCAAGATAAAGGCCGCAATGAGCAGTTCTTC. Amino acids: CASSQDKGRNEQFF. The chain recombines TRBV4-2 with TRBJ2-1; D unclear. Germline V gives CDR1 LGHNA, CDR2 YNFKEQ. V was clipped by 0 bases and J by 6 bases, with 9 bases between them. CDR3 length: 14 amino acids.